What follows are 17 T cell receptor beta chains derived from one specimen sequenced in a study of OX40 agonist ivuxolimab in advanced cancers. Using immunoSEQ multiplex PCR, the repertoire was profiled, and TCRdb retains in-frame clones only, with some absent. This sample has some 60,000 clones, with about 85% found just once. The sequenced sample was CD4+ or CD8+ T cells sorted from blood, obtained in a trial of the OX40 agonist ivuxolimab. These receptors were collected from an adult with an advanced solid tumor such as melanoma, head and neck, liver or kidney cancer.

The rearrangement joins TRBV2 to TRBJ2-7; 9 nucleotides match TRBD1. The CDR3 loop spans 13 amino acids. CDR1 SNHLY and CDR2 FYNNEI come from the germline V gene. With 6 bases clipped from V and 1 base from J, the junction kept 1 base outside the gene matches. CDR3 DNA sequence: TGTGCCAGCAGACAGGGGGCGTCCTACGAGCAGTACTTC. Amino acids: CASRQGASYEQYF.

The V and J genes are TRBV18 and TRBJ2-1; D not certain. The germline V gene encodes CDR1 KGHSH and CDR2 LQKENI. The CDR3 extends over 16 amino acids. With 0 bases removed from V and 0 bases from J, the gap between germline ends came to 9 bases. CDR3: CASSPPQLSSYNEQFF. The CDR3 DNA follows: TGTGCCAGCTCACCACCACAGCTCAGCTCCTACAATGAGCAGTTCTTC.

The CDR3 nucleotides read TGCGCCAGCAGCCATTCCAGGGGGCGCGGGAGCAATCAGCCCCAGCATTTT. The encoded protein is CASSHSRGRGSNQPQHF. V is TRBV4-1 and J is TRBJ1-5; 8 bases agree with TRBD1. The CDR3 spans 17 residues. Germline CDR1 is MGHRA and CDR2 is YSYEKL. The trim removed 3 bases at V and 1 base at J, leaving 8 bases unmatched.

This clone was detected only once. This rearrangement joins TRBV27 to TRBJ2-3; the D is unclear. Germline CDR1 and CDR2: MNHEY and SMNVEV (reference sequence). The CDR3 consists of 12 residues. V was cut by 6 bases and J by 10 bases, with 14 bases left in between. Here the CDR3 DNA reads TGTGCCAGCAGCAGTGAACGTATAGCGCAGTATTTT. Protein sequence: CASSSERIAQYF.

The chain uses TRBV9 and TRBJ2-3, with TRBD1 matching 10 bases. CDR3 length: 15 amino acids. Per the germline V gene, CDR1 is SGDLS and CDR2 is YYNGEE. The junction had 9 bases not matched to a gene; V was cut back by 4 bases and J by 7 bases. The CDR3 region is CASSLSGTGANTQYF. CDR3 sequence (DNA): TGTGCCAGCAGCCTATCCGGGACAGGGGCAAATACGCAGTATTTT.

The CDR3 reads CASSFSGVGGTEAFF. CDR3 nucleotides: TGCGCCAGCAGCTTCTCGGGGGTCGGGGGCACTGAAGCTTTCTTT. The rearrangement links TRBV5-1 to TRBJ1-1, with a weak D call TRBD1 (5 bases). This CDR3 is 15 amino acids long. V dropped 2 bases and J dropped 4 bases, with 15 bases sitting between them. Germline V lookup: CDR1 SGHRS, CDR2 YFSETQ.

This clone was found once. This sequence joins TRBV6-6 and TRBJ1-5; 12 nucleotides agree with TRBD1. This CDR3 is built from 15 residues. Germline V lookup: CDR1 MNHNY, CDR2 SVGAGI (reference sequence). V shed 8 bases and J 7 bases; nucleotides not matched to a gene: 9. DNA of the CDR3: TGTGCCAGCGTCAGGGACAGGGGGCTGGGGCAGCCCCAGCATTTT. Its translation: CASVRDRGLGQPQHF.

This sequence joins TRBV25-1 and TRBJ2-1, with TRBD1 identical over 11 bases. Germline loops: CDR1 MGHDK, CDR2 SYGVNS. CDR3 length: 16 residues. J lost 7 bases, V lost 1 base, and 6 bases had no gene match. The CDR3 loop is CASSESDRGLENEQFF. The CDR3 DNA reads TGTGCCAGCAGTGAATCGGACAGGGGGCTTGAAAATGAGCAGTTCTTC.

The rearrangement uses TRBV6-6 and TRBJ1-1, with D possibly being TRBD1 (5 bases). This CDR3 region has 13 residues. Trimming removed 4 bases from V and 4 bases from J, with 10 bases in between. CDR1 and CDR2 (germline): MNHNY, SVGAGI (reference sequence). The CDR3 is CASSSEGRTEAFF. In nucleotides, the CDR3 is TGTGCCAGCAGTTCGGAGGGGCGCACTGAAGCTTTCTTT.

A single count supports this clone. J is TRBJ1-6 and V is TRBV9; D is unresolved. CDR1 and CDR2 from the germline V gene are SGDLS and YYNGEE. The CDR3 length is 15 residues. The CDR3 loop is CAIIVPVGSNSPLHF. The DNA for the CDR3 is TGTGCTATCATAGTTCCGGTAGGCTCTAATTCACCCCTCCACTTT.

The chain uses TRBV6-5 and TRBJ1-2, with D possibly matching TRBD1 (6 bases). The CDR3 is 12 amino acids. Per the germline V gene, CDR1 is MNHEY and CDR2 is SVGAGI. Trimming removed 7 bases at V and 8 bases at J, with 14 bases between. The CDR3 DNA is TGTGCCAGCACCAACGGGGGGCAGGGCTACACCTTC. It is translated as CASTNGGQGYTF.

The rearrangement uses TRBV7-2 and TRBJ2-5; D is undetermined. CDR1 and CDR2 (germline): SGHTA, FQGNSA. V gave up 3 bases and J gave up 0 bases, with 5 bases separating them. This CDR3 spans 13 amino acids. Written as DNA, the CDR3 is TGTGCCAGCAGCTTGGAATACCAAGAGACCCAGTACTTC. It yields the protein CASSLEYQETQYF.

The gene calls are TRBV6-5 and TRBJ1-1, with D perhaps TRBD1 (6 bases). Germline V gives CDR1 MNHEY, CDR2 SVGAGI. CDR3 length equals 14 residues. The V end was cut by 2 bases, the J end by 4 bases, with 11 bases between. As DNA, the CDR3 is TGTGCCAGCAGTTACAATGCAGGGGCCACTGAAGCTTTCTTT. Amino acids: CASSYNAGATEAFF.

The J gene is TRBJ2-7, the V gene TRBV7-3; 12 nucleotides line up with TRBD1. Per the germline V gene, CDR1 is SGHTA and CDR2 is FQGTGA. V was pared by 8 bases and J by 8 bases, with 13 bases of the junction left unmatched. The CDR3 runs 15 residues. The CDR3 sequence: CASSPSGTGGAKQYF. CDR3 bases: TGTGCCAGCTCCCCCTCGGGGACAGGGGGCGCGAAGCAGTACTTC.

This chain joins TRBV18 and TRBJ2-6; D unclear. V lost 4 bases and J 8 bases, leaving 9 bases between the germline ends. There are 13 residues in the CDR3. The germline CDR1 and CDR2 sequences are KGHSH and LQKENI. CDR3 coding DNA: TGTGCCAGCTCACTTTTCGATACCAACGTCCTGACTTTC. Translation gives CASSLFDTNVLTF.

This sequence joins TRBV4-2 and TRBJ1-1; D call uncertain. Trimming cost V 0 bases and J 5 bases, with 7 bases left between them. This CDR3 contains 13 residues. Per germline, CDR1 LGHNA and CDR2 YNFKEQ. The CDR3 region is CASSQDAWTEAFF. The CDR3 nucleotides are TGTGCCAGCAGCCAAGATGCCTGGACTGAAGCTTTCTTT.

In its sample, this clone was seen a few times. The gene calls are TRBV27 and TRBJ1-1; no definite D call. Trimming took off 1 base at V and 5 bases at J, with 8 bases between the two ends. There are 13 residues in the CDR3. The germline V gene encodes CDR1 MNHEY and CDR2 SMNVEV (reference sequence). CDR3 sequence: CASSLFGETEAFF. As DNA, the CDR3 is TGTGCCAGCAGTTTATTTGGGGAAACTGAAGCTTTCTTT.